The 27 T cell receptor beta chains below were found in one sample sequenced in a study of blood T cell repertoires in COVID-19. Profiled with immunoSEQ multiplex PCR; TCRdb holds only in-frame clones, not every one. The top ten clones hold about 6.6% of a sample with some 99,000 clones, over 75% of them seen once. Sample: peripheral blood. Source of these receptors: a woman aged 45-60 years with acute or convalescent COVID-19.

This chain uses TRBV28 with TRBJ1-3; perhaps TRBD1 as D (6 bases). Per germline, CDR1 MDHEN and CDR2 SYDVKM. Deletions cut 2 bases from V and 3 bases from J, with 11 bases between. The CDR3 has 15 amino acids. CDR3: CASSLGPTGGNTIYF. Written as DNA, the CDR3 is TGTGCCAGCAGTTTAGGGCCGACAGGTGGAAACACCATATATTTT. Full variable domain (rest looked up from reference TRBV28 and TRBJ1-3): DVKVTQSSRYLVKRTGEKVFLECVQDMDHENMFWYRQDPGLGLRLIYFSYDVKMKEKGDIPEGYSVSREKKERFSLILESASTNQTSMYLCASSLGPTGGNTIYFGEGSWLTVV.

J is TRBJ2-3 and V is TRBV4-1, with 7 bases lining up with TRBD1. J gave up 2 bases and V 4 bases, and 6 bases lay outside the gene matches. The germline V gene encodes CDR1 MGHRA and CDR2 YSYEKL. The CDR3 runs to 15 residues. This chain's CDR3 is CASSPATGITDTQYF. The CDR3 DNA reads TGCGCCAGCAGCCCGGCGACAGGGATCACAGATACGCAGTATTTT.

This rearrangement joins TRBV18 to TRBJ1-2, with D unresolved. The CDR3 has 12 amino acids. Deletions cut 5 bases from V and 4 bases from J, with 8 bases between. Germline lookup yields CDR1 KGHSH and CDR2 LQKENI. CDR3 amino acids: CASSTDLYGYTF. The CDR3 bases are TGTGCCAGCTCAACAGATCTCTATGGCTACACCTTC.

This chain uses TRBV30 with TRBJ1-1, with 10 bases matching TRBD1. CDR1 is GTSNPN and CDR2 is SVGIG in the germline V gene (reference sequence). The CDR3 is 15 amino acids. With 1 base clipped from V and 11 bases from J, the junction kept 13 bases outside the gene matches. The CDR3 DNA reads as TGTGCCTGGAGTGACCCGGGACAGGGGCCCTTCAGGGCTTTCTTT. The encoded protein is CAWSDPGQGPFRAFF.

CDR3 coding DNA: TGTGCCAGCAGGTACGGGACAGGGAATTCACCCCTCCACTTT. Translating it yields CASRYGTGNSPLHF. J is TRBJ1-6 and V is TRBV2, with 9 bases lining up with TRBD1. V lost 6 bases to trimming and J lost 7 bases; unmatched junction nucleotides: 4. The germline V gene encodes CDR1 SNHLY and CDR2 FYNNEI. There are 14 residues in the CDR3.

V gene TRBV28 combines with J gene TRBJ2-7; weak D call: TRBD2 (5 bases). V was clipped by 10 bases and J by 6 bases, with 13 bases between them. This CDR3 has 11 residues. Germline V gene lookup returns CDR1 MDHEN and CDR2 SYDVKM. The CDR3 reads CATKLGSEQYF. The CDR3 DNA follows: TGTGCCACCAAGTTGGGGAGCGAGCAGTACTTC.

V and J are TRBV13 and TRBJ1-2, with D unclear. Germline CDR1 reads PRHDT; CDR2 reads FYEKMQ (reference sequence). This CDR3 is built from 18 residues. Trimming left V 0 bases short and J 4 bases short, with 21 bases between. The CDR3 nucleotides read TGTGCCAGCAGCTTAGGCCGCCTCCCGGGGATGGGGTCCTATGGCTACACCTTC. Its protein is CASSLGRLPGMGSYGYTF.

The rearrangement joins TRBV6-5 to TRBJ2-4; D gene ambiguous. V lost 5 bases and J 7 bases, leaving 12 bases between the germline ends. This CDR3 spans 13 amino acids. The germline CDR1 and CDR2 sequences are MNHEY and SVGAGI. CDR3 sequence reads: CASSPSQANIQYF. The CDR3 region has the DNA TGTGCCAGCAGTCCAAGCCAGGCGAACATTCAGTACTTC.

V usage is TRBV5-4 and J usage is TRBJ1-2, with 8 bases identical to TRBD1. The V and J ends lost 4 bases and 1 base, in that order; junction bases with no gene match: 6. Germline CDR1 reads SGHNT; CDR2 reads YYREEE (reference sequence). The CDR3 loop spans 15 amino acids. The CDR3, as DNA: TGTGCCAGCAGCAGCCGACAGGGGAATAACTATGGCTACACCTTC. It codes for CASSSRQGNNYGYTF.

This chain connects TRBV12-3 or TRBV12-4 to TRBJ1-1; TRBD1 aligns across 7 bases. This CDR3 spans 13 amino acids. Germline trimming cut 7 bases from V and 0 bases from J; bases unmatched to any gene: 2. In DNA form, the CDR3 reads TGTGCCAGCACCGACAGGGTGAACACTGAAGCTTTCTTT. It yields the protein CASTDRVNTEAFF.

This rearrangement joins TRBV28 to TRBJ1-2; D is ambiguous. The CDR3 is 11 residues long. Germline values: CDR1 MDHEN, CDR2 SYDVKM. The germline V and J ends were trimmed by 8 bases and 4 bases, with 8 bases remaining between them. Here the CDR3 reads CASGQIYGYTF. CDR3 DNA sequence: TGTGCCAGCGGCCAGATCTATGGCTACACCTTC.

The chain employs TRBV25-1 and TRBJ1-3; TRBD1 matches at 9 bases. After removal of 2 bases from V and 4 bases from J, the junction contained 6 bases not matched to a gene. The CDR3 runs to 16 residues. Germline V gene sequence: CDR1 MGHDK, CDR2 SYGVNS. The CDR3 region has the DNA TGTGCCAGCAGTGAACTCCGGACAGGGGTGGGAAACACCATATATTTT. Its translation: CASSELRTGVGNTIYF. Together with reference TRBV25-1 and TRBJ1-3, the CDR3 gives the full variable domain: EADIYQTPRYLVIGTGKKITLECSQTMGHDKMYWYQQDPGMELHLIHYSYGVNSTEKGDLSSESTVSRIRTEHFPLTLESARPSHTSQYLCASSELRTGVGNTIYFGEGSWLTVV.

The J gene is TRBJ2-7, the V gene TRBV20-1; D may be TRBD1 (6 bases). CDR1 and CDR2 from the germline V gene are DFQATT and SNEGSKA (reference sequence). Between the trimmed V and J ends, which lost 6 bases and 5 bases, there was a span of 11 bases. The CDR3 is made up of 11 amino acids. The CDR3 loop is CSATQGNEQYF. CDR3 DNA: TGCAGTGCCACCCAGGGGAACGAGCAGTACTTC.

The CDR3 reads CASRTGRVQAFF. The CDR3 nucleotides read TGTGCCAGCAGAACCGGGAGGGTTCAGGCTTTCTTT. The rearrangement links TRBV28 to TRBJ1-1, with D unresolved. The CDR3 runs to 12 residues. With 6 bases removed from V and 11 bases from J, the gap between germline ends came to 16 bases. Germline-derived CDR1 and CDR2 are MDHEN and SYDVKM. The whole variable domain, remainder taken from reference TRBV28 and TRBJ1-1, is DVKVTQSSRYLVKRTGEKVFLECVQDMDHENMFWYRQDPGLGLRLIYFSYDVKMKEKGDIPEGYSVSREKKERFSLILESASTNQTSMYLCASRTGRVQAFFGQGTRLTVV.

This clone appeared once. The CDR3 DNA follows: TGTGCCAGTAGTACAAGACAGGGTGCATATAATCAGCCCCAGCATTTT. Translation: CASSTRQGAYNQPQHF. The V gene is TRBV19, the J gene TRBJ1-5; 7 nucleotides match TRBD1. The V and J ends lost 4 bases and 4 bases, in that order; junction bases with no gene match: 10. CDR1 is LNHDA and CDR2 is SQIVND in the germline V gene (reference sequence). There are 16 residues in the CDR3.

The DNA for the CDR3 is TGTGCCAGCAGTTACTCCGACATAGTTAGTGAAGCTTTCTTT. As protein: CASSYSDIVSEAFF. This chain links TRBV6-5 with TRBJ1-1; no firm D call. CDR3 length: 14 residues. CDR1 and CDR2 (germline): MNHEY, SVGAGI. Deletions cut 0 bases from V and 7 bases from J, with 12 bases between.

The chain recombines TRBV12-3 or TRBV12-4 with TRBJ1-2, with D hard to call. The CDR3 extends over 12 amino acids. V lost 5 bases and J lost 2, with 6 bases in between. CDR3 amino acids: CASSARNYGYTF. DNA for the CDR3: TGTGCCAGCAGTGCCCGGAACTATGGCTACACCTTC.

The chain is built from TRBV7-9 and TRBJ1-4, with D perhaps matching TRBD1 (5 bases). Germline V gene data show CDR1 as SEHNR and CDR2 as FQNEAQ (reference sequence). Trimming left V 1 base short and J 3 bases short, with 12 bases between. There are 16 residues in the CDR3. CDR3 sequence (DNA): TGTGCCAGCAGCTTAGTCGGGGGTTCGCCTAATGAAAAACTGTTTTTT. It translates to CASSLVGGSPNEKLFF.

The rearrangement uses TRBV3-1 (or the pseudogene TRBV3-2) and TRBJ1-5; TRBD1 matches 8 bases. Germline V gives CDR1 LGHDT, CDR2 YNNKEL (reference sequence). J gave up 4 bases and V 6 bases, and 5 bases lay outside the gene matches. The length of the CDR3 is 14 residues. CDR3 protein: CASRGTGINQPQHF. The CDR3 region has the DNA TGTGCCAGCAGAGGGACAGGCATAAATCAGCCCCAGCATTTT.

CDR3 bases: TGTGCCAGCAGTGAAGGAAGACAGCAAGGCGAGCAGTACTTC. The encoded protein is CASSEGRQQGEQYF. The gene calls are TRBV6-1 and TRBJ2-7; D is perhaps TRBD1 (5 bases). The CDR3 length is 14 residues. Trimming left V 1 base short and J 6 bases short, with 13 bases between. The germline gives CDR1 MNHNS, CDR2 SASEGT.

The V gene is TRBV2, the J gene TRBJ1-4; unclear D gene. Germline assignment: CDR1 SNHLY and CDR2 FYNNEI. V was cut by 9 bases and J by 7 bases, with 18 bases left in between. This CDR3 comprises 14 residues. CDR3 region: CASREEGISEKLFF. The CDR3 DNA is TGTGCCAGTAGGGAGGAGGGAATAAGTGAAAAACTGTTTTTT.

V is TRBV19 and J is TRBJ2-5, with TRBD1 matching 8 bases. The V gene end was trimmed by 6 bases and the J gene end by 4 bases; junction bases not matched to a gene: 7. This CDR3 is built from 14 residues. The germline CDR1 and CDR2 sequences are LNHDA and SQIVND (reference sequence). Written as DNA, the CDR3 is TGTGCCAGTAGGGTGACAGGGGTGACAGAGACCCAGTACTTC. This sequence encodes CASRVTGVTETQYF.

The chain is built from TRBV5-5 and TRBJ2-5, with D unclear. Trimming shortened V by 3 bases and J by 3 bases, and 9 bases separated the two germline ends. In germline, CDR1 is SGHKS, CDR2 YYEKEE (reference sequence). The CDR3 contains 13 residues. In DNA, the CDR3 is TGTGCCAGCAGCTCGTACACGAAAGAGACCCAGTACTTC. This gives the protein CASSSYTKETQYF.

The chain is built from TRBV3-1 (or the pseudogene TRBV3-2) and TRBJ1-1; D is unclear. This CDR3 contains 12 residues. Per the germline V gene, CDR1 is LGHDT and CDR2 is YNNKEL (reference sequence). Between the trimmed V and J ends, which lost 4 bases and 10 bases, there was a span of 13 bases. The CDR3 nucleotides are TGTGCCAGCAGCCCGGAGGGCAGAATAGCTTTCTTT. Its protein is CASSPEGRIAFF.

The rearrangement links TRBV18 to TRBJ2-3; a weak D match, TRBD1 (6 bases). The CDR3 loop spans 13 amino acids. Germline V CDR1 and CDR2: KGHSH, LQKENI. V lost 3 bases, J lost 6 bases, and 10 bases lay in between. The CDR3 sequence: CASSPIGQDTQYF. CDR3 nucleotide sequence: TGTGCCAGCTCACCGATCGGACAGGATACGCAGTATTTT.

V and J are TRBV5-1 and TRBJ1-2; maybe TRBD1 (6 bases). The CDR3 has 15 residues. Trimming shortened V by 3 bases and J by 4 bases, and 16 bases separated the two germline ends. CDR1 SGHRS and CDR2 YFSETQ come from the germline V gene. Written as DNA, the CDR3 is TGCGCCAGCAGCTCTACAGGGTCCCAGACCTATGGCTACACCTTC. Its translation is CASSSTGSQTYGYTF. Together with reference TRBV5-1 and TRBJ1-2, the CDR3 gives the full variable domain: KAGVTQTPRYLIKTRGQQVTLSCSPISGHRSVSWYQQTPGQGLQFLFEYFSETQRNKGNFPGRFSGRQFSNSRSEMNVSTLELGDSALYLCASSSTGSQTYGYTFGSGTRLTVV.

Written as DNA, the CDR3 is TGTGCCAGCAGTTTCACGGAACAGACTTCACCCCTCCACTTT. It specifies CASSFTEQTSPLHF. The chain joins TRBV27 to TRBJ1-6, with D uncertain. Germline V gene sequence: CDR1 MNHEY, CDR2 SMNVEV (reference sequence). Trimming left V 3 bases short and J 9 bases short, with 12 bases between. The CDR3 has 14 residues.